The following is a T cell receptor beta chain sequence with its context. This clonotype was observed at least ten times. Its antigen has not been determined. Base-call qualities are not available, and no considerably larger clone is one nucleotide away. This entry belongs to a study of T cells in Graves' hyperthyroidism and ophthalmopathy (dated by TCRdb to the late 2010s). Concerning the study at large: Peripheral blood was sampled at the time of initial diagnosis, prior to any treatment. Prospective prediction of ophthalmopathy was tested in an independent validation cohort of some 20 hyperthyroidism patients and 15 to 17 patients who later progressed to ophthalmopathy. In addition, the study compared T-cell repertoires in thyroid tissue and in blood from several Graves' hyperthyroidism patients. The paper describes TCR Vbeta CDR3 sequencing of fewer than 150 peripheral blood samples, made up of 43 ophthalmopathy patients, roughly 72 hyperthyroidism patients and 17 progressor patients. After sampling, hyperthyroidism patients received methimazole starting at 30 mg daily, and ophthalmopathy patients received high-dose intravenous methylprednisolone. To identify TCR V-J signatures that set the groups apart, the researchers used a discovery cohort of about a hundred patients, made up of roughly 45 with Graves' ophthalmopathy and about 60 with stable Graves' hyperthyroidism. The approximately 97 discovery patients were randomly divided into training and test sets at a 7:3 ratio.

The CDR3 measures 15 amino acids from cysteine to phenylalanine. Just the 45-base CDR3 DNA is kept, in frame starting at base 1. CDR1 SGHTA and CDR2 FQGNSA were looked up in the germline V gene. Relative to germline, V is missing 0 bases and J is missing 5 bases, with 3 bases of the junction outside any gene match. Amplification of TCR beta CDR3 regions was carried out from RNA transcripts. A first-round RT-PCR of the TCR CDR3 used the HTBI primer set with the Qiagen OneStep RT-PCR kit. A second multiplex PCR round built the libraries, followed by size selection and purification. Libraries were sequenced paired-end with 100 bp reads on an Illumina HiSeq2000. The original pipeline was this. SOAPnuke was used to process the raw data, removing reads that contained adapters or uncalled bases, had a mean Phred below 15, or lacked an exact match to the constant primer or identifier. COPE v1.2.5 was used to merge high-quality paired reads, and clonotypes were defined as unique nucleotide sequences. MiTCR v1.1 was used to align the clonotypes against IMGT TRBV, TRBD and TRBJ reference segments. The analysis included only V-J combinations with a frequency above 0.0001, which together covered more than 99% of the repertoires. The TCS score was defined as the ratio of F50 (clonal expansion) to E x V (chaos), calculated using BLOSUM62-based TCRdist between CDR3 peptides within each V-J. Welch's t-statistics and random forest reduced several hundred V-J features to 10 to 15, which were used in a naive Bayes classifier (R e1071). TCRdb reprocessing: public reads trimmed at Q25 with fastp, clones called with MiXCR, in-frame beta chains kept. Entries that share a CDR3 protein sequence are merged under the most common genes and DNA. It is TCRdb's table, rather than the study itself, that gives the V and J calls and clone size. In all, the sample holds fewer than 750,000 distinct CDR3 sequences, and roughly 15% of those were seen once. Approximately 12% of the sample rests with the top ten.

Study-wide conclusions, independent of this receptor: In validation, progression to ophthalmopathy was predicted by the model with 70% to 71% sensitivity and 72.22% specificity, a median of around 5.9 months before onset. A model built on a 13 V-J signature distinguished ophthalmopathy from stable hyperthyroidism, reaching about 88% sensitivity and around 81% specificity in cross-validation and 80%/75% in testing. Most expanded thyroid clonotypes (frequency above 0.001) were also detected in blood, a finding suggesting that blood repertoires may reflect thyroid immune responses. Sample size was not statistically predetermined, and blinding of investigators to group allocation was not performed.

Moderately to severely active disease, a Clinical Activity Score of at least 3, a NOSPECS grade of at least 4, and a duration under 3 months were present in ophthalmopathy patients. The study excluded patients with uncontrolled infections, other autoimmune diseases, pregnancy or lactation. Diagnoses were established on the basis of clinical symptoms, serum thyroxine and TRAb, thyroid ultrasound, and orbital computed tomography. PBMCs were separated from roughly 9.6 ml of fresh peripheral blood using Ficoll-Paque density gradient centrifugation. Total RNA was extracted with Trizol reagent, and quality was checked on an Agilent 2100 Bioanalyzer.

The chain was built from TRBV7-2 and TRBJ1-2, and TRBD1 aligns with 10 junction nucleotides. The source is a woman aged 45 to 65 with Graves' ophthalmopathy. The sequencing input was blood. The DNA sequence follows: TGTGCCAGCAGCTTAGCGGGACAGGGGACGTATGGCTACACCTTC. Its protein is CASSLAGQGTYGYTF.